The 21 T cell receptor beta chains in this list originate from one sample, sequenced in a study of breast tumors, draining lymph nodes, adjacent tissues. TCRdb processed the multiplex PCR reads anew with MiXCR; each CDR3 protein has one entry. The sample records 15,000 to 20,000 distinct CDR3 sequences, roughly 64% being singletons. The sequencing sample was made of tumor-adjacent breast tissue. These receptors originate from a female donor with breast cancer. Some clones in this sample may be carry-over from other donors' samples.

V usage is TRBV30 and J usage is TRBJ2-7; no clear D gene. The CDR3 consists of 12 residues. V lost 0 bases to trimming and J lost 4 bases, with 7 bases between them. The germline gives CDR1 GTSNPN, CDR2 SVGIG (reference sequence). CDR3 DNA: TGTGCCTGGAGTGTAATTGGGTACGAGCAGTACTTC. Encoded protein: CAWSVIGYEQYF.

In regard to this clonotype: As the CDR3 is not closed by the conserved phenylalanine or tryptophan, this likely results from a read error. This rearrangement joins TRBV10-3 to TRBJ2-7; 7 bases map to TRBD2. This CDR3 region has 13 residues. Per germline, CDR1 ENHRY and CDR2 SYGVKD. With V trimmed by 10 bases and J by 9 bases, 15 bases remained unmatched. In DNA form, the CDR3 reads TGTGCCACCCAACGACTAGCAGGTGAGGCGCAGTACATC. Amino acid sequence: CATQRLAGEAQYI.

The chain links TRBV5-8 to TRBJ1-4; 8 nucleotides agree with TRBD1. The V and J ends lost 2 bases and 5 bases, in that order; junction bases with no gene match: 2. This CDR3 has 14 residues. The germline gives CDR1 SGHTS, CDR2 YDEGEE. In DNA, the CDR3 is TGTGCCAGCAGCTTTGGGACAGGAAATGAAAAACTGTTTTTT. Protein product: CASSFGTGNEKLFF. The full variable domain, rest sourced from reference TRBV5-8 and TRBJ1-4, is EAGVTQSPTHLIKTRGQQATLRCSPISGHTSVYWYQQALGLGLQFLLWYDEGEERNRGNFPPRFSGRQFPNYSSELNVNALELEDSALYLCASSFGTGNEKLFFGSGTQLSVL.

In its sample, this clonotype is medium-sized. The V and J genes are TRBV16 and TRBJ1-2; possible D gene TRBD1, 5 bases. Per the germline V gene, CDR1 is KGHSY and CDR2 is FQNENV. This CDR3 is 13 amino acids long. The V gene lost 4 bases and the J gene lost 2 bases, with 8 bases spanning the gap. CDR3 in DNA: TGTGCCAGCAGCCCAACAGGCAACTATGGCTACACCTTC. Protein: CASSPTGNYGYTF.

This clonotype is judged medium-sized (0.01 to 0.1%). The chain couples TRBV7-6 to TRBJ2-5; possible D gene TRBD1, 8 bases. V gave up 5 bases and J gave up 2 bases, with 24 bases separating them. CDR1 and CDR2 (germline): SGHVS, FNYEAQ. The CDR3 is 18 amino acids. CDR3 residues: CASSRTGRALVGQETQYF. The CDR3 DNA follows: TGTGCCAGCAGCAGGACAGGGAGGGCGCTCGTTGGGCAAGAGACCCAGTACTTC.

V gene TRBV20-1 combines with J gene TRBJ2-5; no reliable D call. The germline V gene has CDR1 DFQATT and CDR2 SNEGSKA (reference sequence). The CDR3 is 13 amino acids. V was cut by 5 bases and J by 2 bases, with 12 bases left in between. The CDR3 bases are TGCAGTGCTCATCATGGGGTTCAAGAGACCCAGTACTTC. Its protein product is CSAHHGVQETQYF.

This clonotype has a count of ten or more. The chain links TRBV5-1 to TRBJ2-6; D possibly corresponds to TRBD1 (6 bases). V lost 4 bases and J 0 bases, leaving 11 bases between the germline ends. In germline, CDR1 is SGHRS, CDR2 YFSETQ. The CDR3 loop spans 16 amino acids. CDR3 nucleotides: TGCGCCAGCAGCCCCGACAGGCGCTCTGGGGCCAACGTCCTGACTTTC. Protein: CASSPDRRSGANVLTF.

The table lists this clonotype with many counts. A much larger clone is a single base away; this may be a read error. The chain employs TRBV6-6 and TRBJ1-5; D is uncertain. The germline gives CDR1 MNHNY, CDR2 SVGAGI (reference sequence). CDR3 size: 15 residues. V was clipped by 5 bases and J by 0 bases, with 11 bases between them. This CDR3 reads CASSLPRDSNQPQHF. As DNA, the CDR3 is TGTGCCAGCAGTCTTCCTAGGGATAGCAATCAGCCCCAGCATTTT.

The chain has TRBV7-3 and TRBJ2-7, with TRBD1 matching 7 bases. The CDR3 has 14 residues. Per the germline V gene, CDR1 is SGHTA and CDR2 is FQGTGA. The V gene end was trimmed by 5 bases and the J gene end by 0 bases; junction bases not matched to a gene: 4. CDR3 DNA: TGTGCCAGCAGCACGGGACAGAGCTCCTACGAGCAGTACGTC. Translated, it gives CASSTGQSSYEQYV.

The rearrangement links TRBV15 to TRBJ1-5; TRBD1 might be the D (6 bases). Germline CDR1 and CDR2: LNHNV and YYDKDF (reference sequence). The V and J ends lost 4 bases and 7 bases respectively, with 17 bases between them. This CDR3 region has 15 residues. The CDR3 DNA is TGTGCCACCAGCAAAACAGGGAACAGGAACCAGCCCCAGCATTTT. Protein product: CATSKTGNRNQPQHF. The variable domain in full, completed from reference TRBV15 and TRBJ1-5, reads DAMVIQNPRYQVTQFGKPVTLSCSQTLNHNVMYWYQQKSSQAPKLLFHYYDKDFNNEADTPDNFQSRRPNTSFCFLDIRSPGLGDTAMYLCATSKTGNRNQPQHFGDGTRLSIL.

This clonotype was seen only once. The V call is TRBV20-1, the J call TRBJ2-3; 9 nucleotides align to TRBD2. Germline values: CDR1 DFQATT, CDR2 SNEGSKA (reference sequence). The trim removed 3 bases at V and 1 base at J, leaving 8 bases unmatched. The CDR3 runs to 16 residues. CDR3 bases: TGCAGTGCTAGGGTATGGCGGGGGGGCGGCACAGATACGCAGTATTTT. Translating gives CSARVWRGGGTDTQYF.

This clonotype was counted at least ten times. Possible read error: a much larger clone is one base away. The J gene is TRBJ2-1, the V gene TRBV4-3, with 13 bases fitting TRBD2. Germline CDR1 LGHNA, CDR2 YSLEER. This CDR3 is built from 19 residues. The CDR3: CASSQDRTSGGAIYNGQFF. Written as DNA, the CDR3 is TGCGCCAGCAGCCAAGACCGGACTAGCGGGGGTGCCATCTACAATGGGCAGTTCTTC.

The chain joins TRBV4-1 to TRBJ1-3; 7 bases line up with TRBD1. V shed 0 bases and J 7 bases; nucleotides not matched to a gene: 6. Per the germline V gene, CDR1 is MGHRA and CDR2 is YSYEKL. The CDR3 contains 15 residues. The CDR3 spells CASSQEPTGVNTIYF. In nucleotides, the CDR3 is TGCGCCAGCAGCCAAGAGCCAACAGGGGTCAACACCATATATTTT.

The CDR3 DNA follows: TGCAGTGCTTTAGCGGGGGGGCCTCGAACGCAGTATTTT. Its translation is CSALAGGPRTQYF. This rearrangement joins TRBV20-1 to TRBJ2-3, with 11 positions matching TRBD2. Trimming cost V 5 bases and J 9 bases; bases outside gene matches: 7. Germline CDR1 and CDR2: DFQATT and SNEGSKA (reference sequence). CDR3 length equals 13 residues.

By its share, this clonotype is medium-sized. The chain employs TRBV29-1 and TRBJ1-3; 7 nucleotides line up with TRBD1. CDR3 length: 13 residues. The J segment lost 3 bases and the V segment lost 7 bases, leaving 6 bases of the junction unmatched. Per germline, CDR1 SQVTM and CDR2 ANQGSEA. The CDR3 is CSATGTVGNTIYF. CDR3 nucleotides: TGCAGCGCTACCGGGACAGTTGGAAACACCATATATTTT.

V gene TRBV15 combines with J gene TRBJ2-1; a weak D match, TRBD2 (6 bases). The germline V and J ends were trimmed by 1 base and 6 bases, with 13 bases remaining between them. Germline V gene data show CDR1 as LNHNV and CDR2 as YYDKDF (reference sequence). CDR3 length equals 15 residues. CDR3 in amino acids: CATSRGGTGTNEQFF. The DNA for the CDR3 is TGTGCCACCAGCAGAGGGGGGACTGGAACCAATGAGCAGTTCTTC. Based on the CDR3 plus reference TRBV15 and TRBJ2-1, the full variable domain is DAMVIQNPRYQVTQFGKPVTLSCSQTLNHNVMYWYQQKSSQAPKLLFHYYDKDFNNEADTPDNFQSRRPNTSFCFLDIRSPGLGDTAMYLCATSRGGTGTNEQFFGPGTRLTVL.

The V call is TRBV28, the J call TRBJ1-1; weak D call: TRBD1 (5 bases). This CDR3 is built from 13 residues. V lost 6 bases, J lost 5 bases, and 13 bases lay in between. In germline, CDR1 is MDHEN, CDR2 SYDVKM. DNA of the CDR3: TGTGCCAGCAGCTCTTCCGGGACGACTGAAGCTTTCTTT. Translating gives CASSSSGTTEAFF. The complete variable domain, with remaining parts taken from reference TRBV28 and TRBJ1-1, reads DVKVTQSSRYLVKRTGEKVFLECVQDMDHENMFWYRQDPGLGLRLIYFSYDVKMKEKGDIPEGYSVSREKKERFSLILESASTNQTSMYLCASSSSGTTEAFFGQGTRLTVV.

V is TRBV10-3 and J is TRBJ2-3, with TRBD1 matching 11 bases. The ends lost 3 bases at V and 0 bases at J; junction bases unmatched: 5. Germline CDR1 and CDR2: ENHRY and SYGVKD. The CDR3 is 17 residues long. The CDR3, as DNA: TGTGCCATCAGTGACGGGACAGGGGGACCTAGCACAGATACGCAGTATTTT. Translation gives CAISDGTGGPSTDTQYF.

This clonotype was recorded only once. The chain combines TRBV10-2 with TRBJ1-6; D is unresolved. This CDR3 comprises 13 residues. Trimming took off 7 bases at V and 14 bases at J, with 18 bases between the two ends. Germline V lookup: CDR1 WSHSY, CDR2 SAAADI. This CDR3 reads CASTPDSTRTLHF. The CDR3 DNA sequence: TGCGCCAGCACCCCGGACTCAACAAGGACCCTCCACTTT.

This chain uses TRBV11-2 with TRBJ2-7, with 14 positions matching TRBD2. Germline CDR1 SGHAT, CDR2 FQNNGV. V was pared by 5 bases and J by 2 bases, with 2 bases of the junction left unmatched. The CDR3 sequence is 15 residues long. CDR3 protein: CASSRGLAGAYEQYF. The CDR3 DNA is TGTGCCAGCAGCCGGGGACTAGCGGGAGCCTACGAGCAGTACTTC.

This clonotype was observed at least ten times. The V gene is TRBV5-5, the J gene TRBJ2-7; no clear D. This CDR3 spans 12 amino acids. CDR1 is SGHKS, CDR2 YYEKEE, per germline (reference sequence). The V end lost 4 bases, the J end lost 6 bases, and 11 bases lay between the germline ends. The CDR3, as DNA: TGTGCCAGCAGCCCGGACGTCGCCGAGCAGTACTTC. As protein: CASSPDVAEQYF.